The present T cell receptor beta chain was sequenced within a study of blood T cell repertoires in COVID-19 (dated by TCRdb to about 2020). For the wider study: Samples covering the acute and convalescent phases of COVID-19 were provided by collaborators in the United States, Italy and Spain. The material from the prospective study consisted of cDNA or gDNA derived from T cells, B-cell-depleted T cells, or PBMCs. The dataset comprised deeply sampled blood TCRbeta repertoires from subjects exposed to, actively infected with, or recovered from COVID-19. The repertoires were released in a freely available public database intended as a resource for research on the immune response to SARS-CoV-2. Samples came from the ongoing ImmuneRACE study (first 160 participants) plus 1,254 subjects from 6 global collaborators. The sample metadata nearly always contained a de-identified subject ID, COVID-19 status, age in years and sex. Where available, HLA class I and class II types were taken from metadata supplied by the sample provider and were not determined by assay-based typing.

In Seattle, one collaborating source enrolled patients while the infection was active and tracked those patients longitudinally over the course of disease. The collaborating institutions used their own protocols to collect whole blood in K2EDTA tubes. For TCRbeta analysis, collaborators shipped samples as frozen whole blood, isolated PBMCs, or DNA extracted from either of those sample types. The immunoSEQ Assay, a bias-controlled multiplex PCR, was used to amplify TCRbeta CDR3 regions from genomic DNA. Under the source paper's analysis protocol: Within the assay, amplification of reference gene primers was used to estimate how many nucleated cells each sample contained. To quantify the absolute abundance of each unique TCRbeta CDR3 rearrangement, sequence reads were collapsed and filtered. For each sample, productive Simpson clonality was calculated as the square root of Simpson's diversity index across productive rearrangements. TCRdb mirrors the immuneACCESS table, restricted to in-frame sequences. Some clones are absent from its copies; in checked studies, under half trace to an unresolved V gene, and the reason for the others is unknown. Clone size and V and J calls were adopted from that table, with D and trimming inferred from the DNA. The sample table contains 450,000 or so clones; only one count was recorded for around nine tenths of them. Roughly 0.78% of the sample lies in the top ten.

The CDR3, cysteine through phenylalanine, is 15 amino acids long. Just CDR3 DNA is preserved here, 45 bases in frame from base 1. Unmatched junction bases come to 13, with V trimmed by 6 bases and J by 8 bases. Via the germline V gene, CDR1 is SNHLY and CDR2 FYNNEI. About this clone: It lacks a known antigen. Within one base of it there is no much larger clone, and no base qualities were kept.

What the research found in general, with its limitations: How much clinical and demographic metadata was included differed by source and by participant, and the metadata was provided uncurated.

The rearranged chain carries TRBV2 and TRBJ2-1, with 7 central nucleotides matching TRBD1. Material for sequencing was peripheral blood. This sequence originates from a man between 18 and 35 years old with COVID-19, enrolled during active disease. The DNA reads as follows: TGTGCCAGCAGCAGTGGCAGGGGGATTGGCTATGAGCAGTTCTTC. It codes for CASSSGRGIGYEQFF.